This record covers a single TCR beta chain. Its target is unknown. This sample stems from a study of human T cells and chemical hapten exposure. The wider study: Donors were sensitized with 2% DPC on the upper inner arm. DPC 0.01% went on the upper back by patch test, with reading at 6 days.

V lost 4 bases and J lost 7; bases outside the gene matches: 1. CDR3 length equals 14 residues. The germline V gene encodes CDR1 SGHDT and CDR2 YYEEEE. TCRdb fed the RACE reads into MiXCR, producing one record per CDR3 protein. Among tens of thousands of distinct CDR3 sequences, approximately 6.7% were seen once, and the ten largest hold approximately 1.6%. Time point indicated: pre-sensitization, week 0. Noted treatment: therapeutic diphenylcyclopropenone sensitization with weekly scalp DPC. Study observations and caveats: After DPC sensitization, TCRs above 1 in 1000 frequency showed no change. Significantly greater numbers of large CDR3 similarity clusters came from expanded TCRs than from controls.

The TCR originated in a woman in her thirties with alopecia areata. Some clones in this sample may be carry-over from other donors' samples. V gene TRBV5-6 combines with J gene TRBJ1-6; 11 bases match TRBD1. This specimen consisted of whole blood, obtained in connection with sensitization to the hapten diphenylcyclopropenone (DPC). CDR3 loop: CASSRDRGNSPLHF. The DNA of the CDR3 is TGTGCCAGCAGCCGGGACAGGGGGAATTCACCCCTCCACTTT.